This T cell receptor beta chain was recovered during a study of STAT5B mutations in CD4+ large granular lymphocyte leukemia. Study as a whole: Among healthy donors, a particular HLA allele went with more CDR3 'QG' motifs. Study results and caveats: 8/27 top patient clones versus 2/35 control clones were TRBV06-family.

This CDR3 has 14 residues. The germline V and J ends were trimmed by 1 base and 3 bases, with 8 bases remaining between them. Germline loops: CDR1 SGHNT, CDR2 YENEEA. Generated by immunoSEQ multiplex PCR, the TCRdb table keeps only in-frame clones and is missing some. The sample holds more than 30,000 clones, 70% to 90% seen once. With regard to this clone: Its antigen is not known.

Sequencing was carried out using CD4+ T cells from blood buffy coats. This sequence was found in a human donor in good health. The chain carries TRBV11-3 and TRBJ2-3; D is uncertain. The CDR3 sequence is CASSLVQQTDTQYF. The CDR3 bases are TGTGCCAGCAGCTTAGTACAGCAAACAGATACGCAGTATTTT.